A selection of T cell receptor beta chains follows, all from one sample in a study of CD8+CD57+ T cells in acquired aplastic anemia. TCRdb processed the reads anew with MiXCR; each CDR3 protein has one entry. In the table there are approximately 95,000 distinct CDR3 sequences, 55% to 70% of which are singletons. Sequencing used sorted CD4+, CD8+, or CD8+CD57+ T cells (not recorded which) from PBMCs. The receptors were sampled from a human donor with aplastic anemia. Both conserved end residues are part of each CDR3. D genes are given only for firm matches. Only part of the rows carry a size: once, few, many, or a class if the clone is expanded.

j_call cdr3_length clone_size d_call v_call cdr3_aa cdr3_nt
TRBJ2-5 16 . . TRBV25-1 CASGELVRLTQETQHF TGTGCCAGCGGGGAGCTTGTCAGGCTGACCCAAGAGACCCAGCACTTC
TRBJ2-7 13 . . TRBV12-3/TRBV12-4 CASRLGRSYEQYF TGTGCCAGCAGACTTGGACGGTCCTACGAGCAGTACTTC
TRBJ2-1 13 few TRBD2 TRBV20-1 CSAPFGGGNEQFF TGCAGTGCTCCCTTTGGCGGGGGAAATGAGCAGTTCTTC
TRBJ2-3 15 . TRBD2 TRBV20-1 CSAKTSGGNTDTQYF TGCAGTGCTAAGACTAGCGGGGGTAACACAGATACGCAGTATTTT
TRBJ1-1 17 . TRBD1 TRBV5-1 CASSVSQTGGGSTEAFF TGCGCCAGCAGCGTAAGTCAAACAGGGGGGGGAAGCACTGAAGCTTTCTTT
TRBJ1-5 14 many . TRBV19 CASSHWGVSQPQHF TGTGCCAGTAGTCACTGGGGTGTTAGCCAGCCCCAGCATTTT
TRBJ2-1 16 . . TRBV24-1 CATSTSWGASINEQFF TGTGCCACCTCAACATCCTGGGGCGCCAGCATCAATGAGCAGTTCTTC
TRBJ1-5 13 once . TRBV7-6 CASSLGSAQPQHF TGTGCCAGCAGCTTGGGTTCAGCTCAGCCCCAGCATTTT
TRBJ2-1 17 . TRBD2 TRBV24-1 CATSDRPGLGTFNEQFF TGTGCCACCAGTGACAGGCCGGGACTAGGTACTTTCAATGAGCAGTTCTTC
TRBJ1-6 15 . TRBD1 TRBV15 CATSRGQGGNSPLHF TGTGCCACCAGCAGAGGACAGGGAGGGAATTCACCCCTCCACTTT
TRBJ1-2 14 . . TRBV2 CASSESTLFYGYTF TGTGCCAGCAGTGAAAGTACTCTATTCTATGGCTACACCTTC
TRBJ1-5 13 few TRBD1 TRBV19 CASGGQVNQPQHF TGTGCCAGTGGCGGACAGGTCAATCAGCCCCAGCATTTT
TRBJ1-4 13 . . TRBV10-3 CAISLAWEEKLFF TGTGCCATCAGCTTGGCTTGGGAGGAAAAACTGTTTTTT
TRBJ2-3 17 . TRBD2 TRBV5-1 CASSPGWAGESTDTQYF TGCGCCAGCAGCCCAGGTTGGGCGGGAGAGAGCACAGATACGCAGTATTTT
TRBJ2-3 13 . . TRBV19 CASRRSGTDTQYF TGTGCCAGTAGGCGTTCTGGCACAGATACGCAGTATTTT
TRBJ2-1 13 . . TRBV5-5 CASSLGRNNEQFF TGTGCCAGCAGCTTGGGAAGGAACAATGAGCAGTTCTTC
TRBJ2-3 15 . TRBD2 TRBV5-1 CASSLVAGGTDTQYF TGCGCCAGCAGCTTGGTAGCGGGGGGGACAGATACGCAGTATTTT
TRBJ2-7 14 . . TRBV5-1 CASSAAGGGYEQYF TGCGCCAGCAGCGCTGCTGGGGGTGGCTACGAGCAGTACTTC
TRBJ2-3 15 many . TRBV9 CASSVGGGRTDTQYF TGTGCCAGCAGCGTGGGTGGGGGACGCACAGATACGCAGTATTTT
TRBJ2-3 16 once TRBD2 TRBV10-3 CATSEAGGSATDTQYF TGTGCCACCTCGGAAGCGGGGGGTTCCGCCACAGATACGCAGTATTTT
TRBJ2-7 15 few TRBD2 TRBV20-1 CSARVPGLAGEGRYF TGCAGTGCTAGAGTTCCGGGACTAGCGGGAGAAGGACGGTACTTC
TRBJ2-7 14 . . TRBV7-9 CASSQGGAAYEQYF TGTGCCAGCAGCCAAGGGGGAGCAGCTTACGAGCAGTACTTC
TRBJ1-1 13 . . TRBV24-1 CATSDVLGGEAFF TGTGCCACCAGTGATGTCCTTGGGGGCGAAGCTTTCTTT
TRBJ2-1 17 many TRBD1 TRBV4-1 CASSPYYSGQTHNEQFF TGCGCCAGCAGCCCATACTATTCGGGACAGACACACAATGAGCAGTTCTTC
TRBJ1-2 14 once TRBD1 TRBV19 CASNPGTGRSGYTF TGTGCCAGTAACCCGGGGACAGGGAGGTCTGGCTACACCTTC